This T cell receptor (beta chain) was sequenced during a study of blood T cell repertoires in COVID-19. Study-wide context: T cells, B-cell-depleted T cells, or PBMCs supplied cDNA or gDNA.

Trimming removed 1 base from V and 5 bases from J, with 12 bases in between. The CDR3 runs 14 residues. CDR1 is SGHRS and CDR2 is YFSETQ in the germline V gene. Authors' analysis steps: The authors estimated nucleated cell counts from reference gene primer amplification. The repertoire was sequenced with immunoSEQ multiplex PCR; TCRdb's copy has only in-frame clones and lacks some. V and J calls and clone size are as listed in that table; D and trimming were resolved from the DNA. The sample shows 70,000 to 95,000 clones, 80% to 90% of them seen only once. The receptor was isolated from a woman in her seventies with acute or convalescent COVID-19. Sequenced material: peripheral blood. The chain carries TRBV5-1 and TRBJ1-1, with D perhaps TRBD1 (5 bases). The CDR3: CASSLYKGRTEAFF. The DNA for the CDR3 is TGCGCCAGCAGCTTGTATAAGGGGCGGACTGAAGCTTTCTTT.